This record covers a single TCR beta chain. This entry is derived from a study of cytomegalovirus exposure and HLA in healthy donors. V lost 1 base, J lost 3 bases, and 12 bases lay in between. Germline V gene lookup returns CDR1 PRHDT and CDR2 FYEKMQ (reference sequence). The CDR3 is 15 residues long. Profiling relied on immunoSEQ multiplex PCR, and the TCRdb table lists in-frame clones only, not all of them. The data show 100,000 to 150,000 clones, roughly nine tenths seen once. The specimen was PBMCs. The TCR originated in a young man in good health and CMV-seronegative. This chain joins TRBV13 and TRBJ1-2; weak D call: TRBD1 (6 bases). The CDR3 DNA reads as TGTGCCAGCAGCTTAGAGATTCGGACAGACTATGGCTACACCTTC. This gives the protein CASSLEIRTDYGYTF. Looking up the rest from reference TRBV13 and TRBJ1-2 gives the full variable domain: AAGVIQSPRHLIKEKRETATLKCYPIPRHDTVYWYQQGPGQDPQFLISFYEKMQSDKGSIPDRFSAQQFSDYHSELNMSSLELGDSALYFCASSLEIRTDYGYTFGSGTRLTVV.